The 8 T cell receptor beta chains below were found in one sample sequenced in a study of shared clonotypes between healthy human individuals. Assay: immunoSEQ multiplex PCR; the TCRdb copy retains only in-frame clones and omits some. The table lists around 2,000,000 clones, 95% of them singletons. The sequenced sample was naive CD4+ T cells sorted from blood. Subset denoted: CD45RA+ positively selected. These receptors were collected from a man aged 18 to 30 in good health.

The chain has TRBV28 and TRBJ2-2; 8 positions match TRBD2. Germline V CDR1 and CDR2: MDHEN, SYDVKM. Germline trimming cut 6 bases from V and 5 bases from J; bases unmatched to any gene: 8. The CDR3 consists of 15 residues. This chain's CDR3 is CASRGPSGGTGELFF. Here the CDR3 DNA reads TGTGCCAGCAGGGGACCTTCGGGAGGGACCGGGGAGCTGTTTTTT.

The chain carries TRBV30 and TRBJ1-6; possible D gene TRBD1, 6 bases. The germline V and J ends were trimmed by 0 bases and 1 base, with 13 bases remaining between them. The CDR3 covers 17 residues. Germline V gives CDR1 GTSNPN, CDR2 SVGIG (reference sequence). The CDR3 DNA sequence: TGTGCCTGGAGTGTACTCTGGGGGCAGTCCTATAATTCACCCCTCCACTTT. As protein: CAWSVLWGQSYNSPLHF.

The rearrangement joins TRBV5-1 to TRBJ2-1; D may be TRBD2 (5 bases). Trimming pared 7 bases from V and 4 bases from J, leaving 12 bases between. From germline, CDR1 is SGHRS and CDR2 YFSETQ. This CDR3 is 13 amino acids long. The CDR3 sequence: CASRASGYNEQFF. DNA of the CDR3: TGCGCCAGCCGGGCCAGCGGATACAATGAGCAGTTCTTC. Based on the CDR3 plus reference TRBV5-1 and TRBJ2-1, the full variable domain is KAGVTQTPRYLIKTRGQQVTLSCSPISGHRSVSWYQQTPGQGLQFLFEYFSETQRNKGNFPGRFSGRQFSNSRSEMNVSTLELGDSALYLCASRASGYNEQFFGPGTRLTVL.

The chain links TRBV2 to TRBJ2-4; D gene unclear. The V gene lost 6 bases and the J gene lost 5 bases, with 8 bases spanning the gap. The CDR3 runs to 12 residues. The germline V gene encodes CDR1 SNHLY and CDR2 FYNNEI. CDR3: CASRERENIQYF. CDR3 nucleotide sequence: TGTGCCAGCAGGGAAAGGGAAAACATTCAGTACTTC.

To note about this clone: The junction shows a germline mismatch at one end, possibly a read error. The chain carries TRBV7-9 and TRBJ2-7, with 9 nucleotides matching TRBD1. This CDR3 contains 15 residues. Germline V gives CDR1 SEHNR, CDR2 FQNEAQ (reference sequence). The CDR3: CASSRNGQGSSEQYF. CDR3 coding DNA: TGTGCCAGCAGCCGTAATGGACAGGGGTCCTCCGAGCAGTACTTC.

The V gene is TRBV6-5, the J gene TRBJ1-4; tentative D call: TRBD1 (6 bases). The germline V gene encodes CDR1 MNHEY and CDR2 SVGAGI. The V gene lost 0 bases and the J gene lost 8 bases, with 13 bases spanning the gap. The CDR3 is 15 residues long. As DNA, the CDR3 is TGTGCCAGCAGTTACTCGGGGGGGCAGAACGAAAAACTGTTTTTT. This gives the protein CASSYSGGQNEKLFF.

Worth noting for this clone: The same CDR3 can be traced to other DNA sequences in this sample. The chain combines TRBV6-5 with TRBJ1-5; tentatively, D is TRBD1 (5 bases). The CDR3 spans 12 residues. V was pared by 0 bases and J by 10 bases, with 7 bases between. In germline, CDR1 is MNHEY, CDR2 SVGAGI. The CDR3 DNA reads TGTGCCAGCAGTTACTCGCAGGGACCCCAGCATTTT. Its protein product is CASSYSQGPQHF.

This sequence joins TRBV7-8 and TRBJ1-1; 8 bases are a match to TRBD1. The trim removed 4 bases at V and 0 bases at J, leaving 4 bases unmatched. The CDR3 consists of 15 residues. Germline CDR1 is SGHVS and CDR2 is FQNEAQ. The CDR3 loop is CASSYDRGLNTEAFF. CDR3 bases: TGTGCCAGCAGCTACGACAGGGGTTTGAACACTGAAGCTTTCTTT.